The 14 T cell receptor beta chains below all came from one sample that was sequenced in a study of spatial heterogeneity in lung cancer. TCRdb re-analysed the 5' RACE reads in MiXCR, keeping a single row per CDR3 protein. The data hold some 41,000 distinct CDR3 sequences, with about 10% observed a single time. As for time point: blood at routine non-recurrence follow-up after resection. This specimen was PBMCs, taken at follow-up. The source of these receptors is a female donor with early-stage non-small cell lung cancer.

The CDR3: CASSIAGGRGLAGTQYF. The DNA for the CDR3 is TGCGCCAGCAGCATCGCCGGCGGGCGGGGGCTGGCCGGGACCCAGTACTTC. The chain joins TRBV5-1 to TRBJ2-5; D possibly corresponds to TRBD2 (7 bases). The CDR3 totals 17 residues. V lost 4 bases to trimming and J lost 7 bases, with 26 bases between them. CDR1 is SGHRS, CDR2 YFSETQ, per germline.

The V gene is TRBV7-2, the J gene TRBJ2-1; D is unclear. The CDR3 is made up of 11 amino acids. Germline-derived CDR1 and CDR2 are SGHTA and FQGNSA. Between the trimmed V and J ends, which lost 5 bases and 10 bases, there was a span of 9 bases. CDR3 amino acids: CASSPREEQFF. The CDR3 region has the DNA TGTGCCAGCAGCCCCCGCGAAGAGCAGTTCTTC.

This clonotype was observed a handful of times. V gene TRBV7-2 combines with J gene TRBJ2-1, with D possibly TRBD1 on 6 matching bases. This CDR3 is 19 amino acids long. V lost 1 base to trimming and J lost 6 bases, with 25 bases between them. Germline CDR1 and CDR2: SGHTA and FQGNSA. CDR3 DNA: TGTGCCAGCAGCTTAGTGACCTCCCCGGGACACCTGCCCCGCAATGAGCAGTTCTTC. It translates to CASSLVTSPGHLPRNEQFF.

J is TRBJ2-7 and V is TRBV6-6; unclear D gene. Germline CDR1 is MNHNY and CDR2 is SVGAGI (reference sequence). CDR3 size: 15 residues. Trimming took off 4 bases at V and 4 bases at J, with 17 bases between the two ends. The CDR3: CASSSPTLSSYEQYF. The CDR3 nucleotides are TGTGCCAGCAGTTCCCCCACTCTAAGTTCGTACGAGCAGTACTTC.

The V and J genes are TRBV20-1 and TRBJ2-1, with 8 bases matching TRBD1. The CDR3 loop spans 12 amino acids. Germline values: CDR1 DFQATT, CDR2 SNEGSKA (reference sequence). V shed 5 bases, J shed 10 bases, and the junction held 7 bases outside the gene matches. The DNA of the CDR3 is TGCAGTGCTGAGCAGGGGGCTGGGGAGCAGTTCTTC. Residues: CSAEQGAGEQFF.

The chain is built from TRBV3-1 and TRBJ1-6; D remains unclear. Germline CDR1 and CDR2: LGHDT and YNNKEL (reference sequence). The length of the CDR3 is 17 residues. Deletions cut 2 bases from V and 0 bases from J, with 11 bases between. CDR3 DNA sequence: TGTGCCAGCAGCCAATACGGACGGTCCTCCTATAATTCACCCCTCCACTTT. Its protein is CASSQYGRSSYNSPLHF. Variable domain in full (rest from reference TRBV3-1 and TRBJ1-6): DTAVSQTPKYLVTQMGNDKSIKCEQNLGHDTMYWYKQDSKKFLKIMFSYNNKELIINETVPNRFSPKSPDKAHLNLHINSLELGDSAVYFCASSQYGRSSYNSPLHFGNGTRLTVT.

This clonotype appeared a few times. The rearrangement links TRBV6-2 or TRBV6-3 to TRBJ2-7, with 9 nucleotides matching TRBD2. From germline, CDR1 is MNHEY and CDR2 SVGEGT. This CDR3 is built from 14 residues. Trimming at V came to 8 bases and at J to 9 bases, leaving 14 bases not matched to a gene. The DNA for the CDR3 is TGTGCCAGCTCCGTGCGCGGGGGGGCCACGGGGCAGTACTTC. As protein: CASSVRGGATGQYF.

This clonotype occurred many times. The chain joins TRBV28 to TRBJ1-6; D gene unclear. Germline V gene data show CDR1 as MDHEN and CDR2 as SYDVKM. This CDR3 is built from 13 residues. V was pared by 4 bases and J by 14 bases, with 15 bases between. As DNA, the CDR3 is TGTGCCAGCAGTTCACCCTCGACCTTCACCCTCCACTTT. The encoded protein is CASSSPSTFTLHF.

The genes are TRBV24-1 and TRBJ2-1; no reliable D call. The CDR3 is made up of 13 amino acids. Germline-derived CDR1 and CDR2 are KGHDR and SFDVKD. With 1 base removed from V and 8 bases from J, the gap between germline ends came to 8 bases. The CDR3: CATSDFWVYEQFF. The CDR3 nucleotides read TGTGCCACCAGTGATTTCTGGGTTTATGAGCAGTTCTTC.

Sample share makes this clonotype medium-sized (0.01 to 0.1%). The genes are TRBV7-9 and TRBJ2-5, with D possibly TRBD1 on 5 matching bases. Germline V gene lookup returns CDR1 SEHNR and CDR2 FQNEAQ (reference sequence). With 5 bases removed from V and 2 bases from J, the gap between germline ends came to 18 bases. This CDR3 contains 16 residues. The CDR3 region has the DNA TGTGCCAGCAGCCCCCCTTTCAGGGCGTCTCAAGAGACCCAGTACTTC. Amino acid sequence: CASSPPFRASQETQYF.

The CDR3: CASSPSSARNTEAFF. CDR3 nucleotides: TGTGCCAGCTCACCTTCATCCGCCAGAAACACTGAAGCTTTCTTT. The V and J genes are TRBV18 and TRBJ1-1; D gene uncertain. V was trimmed by 3 bases and J by 2 bases, leaving 13 bases between them. Germline CDR1 KGHSH, CDR2 LQKENI. This CDR3 contains 15 residues.

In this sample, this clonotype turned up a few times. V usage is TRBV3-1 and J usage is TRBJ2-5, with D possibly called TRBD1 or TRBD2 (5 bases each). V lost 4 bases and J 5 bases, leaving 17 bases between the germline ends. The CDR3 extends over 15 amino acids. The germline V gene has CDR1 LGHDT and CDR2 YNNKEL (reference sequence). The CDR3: CASSPGTGRRETQYF. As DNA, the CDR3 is TGTGCCAGCAGCCCTGGGACGGGTCGTCGGGAGACCCAGTACTTC.

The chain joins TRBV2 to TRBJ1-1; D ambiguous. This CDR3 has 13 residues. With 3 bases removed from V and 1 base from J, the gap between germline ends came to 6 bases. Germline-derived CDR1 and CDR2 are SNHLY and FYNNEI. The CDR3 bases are TGTGCCAGCAGTGATTTAGGGAACACTGAAGCTTTCTTT. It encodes CASSDLGNTEAFF.

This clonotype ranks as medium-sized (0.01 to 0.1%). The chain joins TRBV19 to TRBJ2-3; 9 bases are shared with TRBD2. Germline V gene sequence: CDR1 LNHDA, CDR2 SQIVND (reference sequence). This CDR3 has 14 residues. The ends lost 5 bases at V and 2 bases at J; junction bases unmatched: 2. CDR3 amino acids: CASSLGLATDTQYF. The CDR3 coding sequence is TGTGCCAGTAGTCTGGGACTAGCCACAGATACGCAGTATTTT.